This T cell receptor beta chain is from a study of blood T cell repertoires in COVID-19 (dated by TCRdb to between 2020 and 2021). For the wider study: Samples covering the acute and convalescent phases of COVID-19 were provided by collaborators in the United States, Italy and Spain. The prospective study material was composed of cDNA or gDNA derived from T cells, B-cell-depleted T cells, or PBMCs. Subjects who had been exposed to COVID-19, were actively infected with it, or had recovered from it provided the deeply sampled blood TCRbeta repertoires that made up the dataset. A freely available public database, intended as a resource for researchers studying the immune response to SARS-CoV-2, is where the repertoires were released. Samples were obtained from the ongoing ImmuneRACE study (first 160 participants) and from some 1,200 subjects provided by 6 global collaborators. Nearly every sample came with metadata listing a de-identified subject ID, COVID-19 status, age in years and sex. Where available, HLA class I and class II types were taken from metadata supplied by the sample provider and were not determined by assay-based typing. Study-level results and caveats: Clinical and demographic metadata were provided uncurated, with the amount varying by source and participant.

The immunoSEQ Assay, a bias-controlled multiplex PCR, was used to amplify TCRbeta CDR3 regions from genomic DNA. The original pipeline was this. The number of nucleated cells in each sample was estimated by amplification of reference gene primers within the assay. Sequence reads were collapsed and filtered to measure the absolute abundance of every unique TCRbeta CDR3 rearrangement. For each sample, productive Simpson clonality was calculated by taking the square root of Simpson's diversity index across productive rearrangements. TCRdb's version of the immuneACCESS table is confined to in-frame rearrangements and falls short of the full clone set. An unresolved V gene accounts for under half of the shortfall where checked; the remainder is of unknown origin. The V and J calls and clone size are taken from that table; D and trimming were inferred from the DNA. Within this sample are about 16,000 clones, with under 95% of them counted one time only. The ten most abundant clones make up 3.5% to 5% of the sample.

Looking up the germline V gene (reference sequence) yields CDR1 LNHNV and CDR2 YYDKDF. Relative to germline, V is 2 bases shorter and J is 1 base shorter, with 12 bases between their ends. The CDR3 covers 17 residues, taking in both the cysteine and the phenylalanine. Here the CDR3 DNA is all that survives: 51 bases in frame from base 1. This clone was observed once. Its antigen is unknown. No base-level quality is on record; no much larger clone is a single base apart. Each collaborating institution followed its own protocols to collect whole blood in K2EDTA tubes. For TCRbeta analysis, collaborators shipped samples as frozen whole blood, isolated PBMCs, or DNA extracted from either of those sample types.

Material for sequencing was peripheral blood. This sequence originates from a man aged 55 to 70 with active COVID-19. Recombination connected TRBV15 to TRBJ2-6, with no D gene named confidently. The bases are TGTGCCACCAGCAGAAACCAACACACATCTGGGGCCAACGTCCTGACTTTC. Its translation reads: CATSRNQHTSGANVLTF.